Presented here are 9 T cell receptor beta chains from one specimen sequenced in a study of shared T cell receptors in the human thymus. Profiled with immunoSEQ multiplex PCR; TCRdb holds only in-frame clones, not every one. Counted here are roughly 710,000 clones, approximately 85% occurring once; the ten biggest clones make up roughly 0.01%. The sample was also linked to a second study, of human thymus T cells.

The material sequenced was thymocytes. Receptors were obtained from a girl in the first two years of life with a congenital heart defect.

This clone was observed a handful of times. CDR3 residues: CASSLDTQGTYGYTF. As DNA, the CDR3 is TGTGCCAGCAGCTTAGACACCCAGGGGACCTATGGCTACACCTTC. This chain links TRBV11-2 with TRBJ1-2; possibly TRBD1 for D (6 bases). The ends were cut back, 0 bases at V and 4 bases at J, with 12 bases in the middle. Per germline, CDR1 SGHAT and CDR2 FQNNGV. There are 15 residues in the CDR3.

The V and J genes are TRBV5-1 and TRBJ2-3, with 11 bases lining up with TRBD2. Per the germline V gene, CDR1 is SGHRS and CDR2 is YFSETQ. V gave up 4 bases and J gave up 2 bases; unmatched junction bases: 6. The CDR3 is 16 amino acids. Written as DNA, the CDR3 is TGCGCCAGCAGCCTCACTAGCGGGGGACCCACAGATACGCAGTATTTT. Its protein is CASSLTSGGPTDTQYF.

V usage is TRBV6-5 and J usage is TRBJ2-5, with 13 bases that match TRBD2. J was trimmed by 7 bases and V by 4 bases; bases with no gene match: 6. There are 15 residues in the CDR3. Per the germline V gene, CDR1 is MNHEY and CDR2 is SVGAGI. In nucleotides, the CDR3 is TGTGCCAGCAGTTGGACTAGCGGGGGAAAGGGGACCCAGTACTTC. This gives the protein CASSWTSGGKGTQYF.

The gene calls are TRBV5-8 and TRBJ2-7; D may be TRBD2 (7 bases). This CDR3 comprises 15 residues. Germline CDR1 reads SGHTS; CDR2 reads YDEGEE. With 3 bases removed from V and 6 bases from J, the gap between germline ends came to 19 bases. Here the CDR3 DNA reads TGTGCCAGCAGCTCCTTCGGGGGGACAATCAGCGAGCAGTACTTC. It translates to CASSSFGGTISEQYF.

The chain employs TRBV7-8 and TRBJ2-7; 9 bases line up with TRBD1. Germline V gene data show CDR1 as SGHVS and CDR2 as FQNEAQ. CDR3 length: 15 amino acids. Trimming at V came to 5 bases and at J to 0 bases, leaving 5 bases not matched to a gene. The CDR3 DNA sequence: TGTGCCAGCAGCGGGACAGGGCGAAGCTCCTACGAGCAGTACTTC. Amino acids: CASSGTGRSSYEQYF.

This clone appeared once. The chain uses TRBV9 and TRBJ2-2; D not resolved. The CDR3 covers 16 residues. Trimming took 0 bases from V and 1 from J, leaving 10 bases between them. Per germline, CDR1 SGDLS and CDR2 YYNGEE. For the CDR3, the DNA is TGTGCCAGCAGCGTAGCCCCTTCAGGGAACACCGGGGAGCTGTTTTTT. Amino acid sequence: CASSVAPSGNTGELFF.

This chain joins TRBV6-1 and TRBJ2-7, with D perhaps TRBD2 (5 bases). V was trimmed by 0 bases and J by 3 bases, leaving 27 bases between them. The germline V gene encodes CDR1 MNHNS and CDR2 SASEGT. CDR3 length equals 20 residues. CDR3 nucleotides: TGTGCCAGCAGTGAAGCGTTTGTATGGATTCGGGAAAACCTAAACTACGAGCAGTACTTC. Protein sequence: CASSEAFVWIRENLNYEQYF.

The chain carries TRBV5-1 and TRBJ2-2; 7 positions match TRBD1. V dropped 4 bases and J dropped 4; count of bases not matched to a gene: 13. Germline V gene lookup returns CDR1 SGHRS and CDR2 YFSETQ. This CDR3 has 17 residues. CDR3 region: CASSPAARGPGTGELFF. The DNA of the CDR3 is TGCGCCAGCAGCCCCGCTGCGAGGGGGCCGGGCACCGGGGAGCTGTTTTTT. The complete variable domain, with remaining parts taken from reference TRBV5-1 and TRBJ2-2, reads KAGVTQTPRYLIKTRGQQVTLSCSPISGHRSVSWYQQTPGQGLQFLFEYFSETQRNKGNFPGRFSGRQFSNSRSEMNVSTLELGDSALYLCASSPAARGPGTGELFFGEGSRLTVL.

The CDR3 DNA reads TGTGCCACCAGCAGAGACCAGACAGGGGGTAGTTCACCCCTCCACTTT. Translated, it gives CATSRDQTGGSSPLHF. This chain links TRBV15 with TRBJ1-6; 9 positions agree with TRBD1. The CDR3 runs 16 residues. With V trimmed by 0 bases and J by 9 bases, 6 bases remained unmatched. Germline V gene data show CDR1 as LNHNV and CDR2 as YYDKDF (reference sequence).